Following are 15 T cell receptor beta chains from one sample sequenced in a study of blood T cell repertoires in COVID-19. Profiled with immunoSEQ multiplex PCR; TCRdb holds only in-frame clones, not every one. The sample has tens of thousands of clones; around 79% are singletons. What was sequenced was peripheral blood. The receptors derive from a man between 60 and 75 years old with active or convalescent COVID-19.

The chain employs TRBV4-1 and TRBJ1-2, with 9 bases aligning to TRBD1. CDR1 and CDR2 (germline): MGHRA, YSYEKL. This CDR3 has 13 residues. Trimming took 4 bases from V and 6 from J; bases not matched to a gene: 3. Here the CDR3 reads CASSPGTGNGYTF. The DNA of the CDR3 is TGCGCCAGCAGCCCCGGGACAGGGAATGGCTACACCTTC.

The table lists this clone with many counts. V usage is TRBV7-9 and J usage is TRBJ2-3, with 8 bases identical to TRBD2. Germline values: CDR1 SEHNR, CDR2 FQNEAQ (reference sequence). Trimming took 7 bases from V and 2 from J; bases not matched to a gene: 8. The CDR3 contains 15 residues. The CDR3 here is CASNSRGGSTDTQYF. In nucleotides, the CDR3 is TGTGCCAGCAACTCCCGGGGGGGGTCCACAGATACGCAGTATTTT.

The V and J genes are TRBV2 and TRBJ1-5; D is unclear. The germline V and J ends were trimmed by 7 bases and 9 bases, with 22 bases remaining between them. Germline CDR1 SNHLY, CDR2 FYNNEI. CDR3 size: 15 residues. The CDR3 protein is CASTQLAGSFAPQHF. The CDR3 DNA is TGTGCCAGCACCCAATTGGCGGGGTCGTTCGCGCCCCAGCATTTT.

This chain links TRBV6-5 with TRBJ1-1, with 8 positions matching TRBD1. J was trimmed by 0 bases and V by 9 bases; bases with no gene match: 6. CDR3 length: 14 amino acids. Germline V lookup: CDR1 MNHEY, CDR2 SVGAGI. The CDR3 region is CASQTGAMNTEAFF. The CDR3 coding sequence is TGTGCCAGTCAGACAGGGGCGATGAACACTGAAGCTTTCTTT.

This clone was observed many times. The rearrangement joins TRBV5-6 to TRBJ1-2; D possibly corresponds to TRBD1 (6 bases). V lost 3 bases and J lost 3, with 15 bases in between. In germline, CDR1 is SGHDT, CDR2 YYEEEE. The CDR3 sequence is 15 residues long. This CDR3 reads CASSSTTGSDYGYTF. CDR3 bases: TGTGCCAGCAGCTCAACCACAGGGTCGGACTATGGCTACACCTTC.

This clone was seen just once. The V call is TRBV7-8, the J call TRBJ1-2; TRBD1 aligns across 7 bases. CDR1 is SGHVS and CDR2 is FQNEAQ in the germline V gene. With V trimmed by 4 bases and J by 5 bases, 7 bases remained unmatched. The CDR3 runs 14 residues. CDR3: CASSSDGTEYGYTF. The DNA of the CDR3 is TGTGCCAGCAGCTCCGATGGGACAGAGTATGGCTACACCTTC. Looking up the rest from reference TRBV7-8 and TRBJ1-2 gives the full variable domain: GAGVSQSPRYKVAKRGQDVALRCDPISGHVSLFWYQQALGQGPEFLTYFQNEAQLDKSGLPSDRFFAERPEGSVSTLKIQRTQQEDSAVYLCASSSDGTEYGYTFGSGTRLTVV.

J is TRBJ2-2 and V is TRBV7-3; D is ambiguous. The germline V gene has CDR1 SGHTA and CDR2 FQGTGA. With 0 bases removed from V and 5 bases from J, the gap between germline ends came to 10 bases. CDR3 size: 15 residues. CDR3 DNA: TGTGCCAGCAGCTTAACGTCCGCGGCAACCGGGGAGCTGTTTTTT. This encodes CASSLTSAATGELFF.

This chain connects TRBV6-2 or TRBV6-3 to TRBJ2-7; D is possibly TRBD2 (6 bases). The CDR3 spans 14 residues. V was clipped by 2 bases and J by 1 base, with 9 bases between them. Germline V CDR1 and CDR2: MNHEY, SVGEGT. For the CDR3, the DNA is TGTGCCAGCAGTTACGTGGGGGGATCCTACGAGCAGTACTTC. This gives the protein CASSYVGGSYEQYF.

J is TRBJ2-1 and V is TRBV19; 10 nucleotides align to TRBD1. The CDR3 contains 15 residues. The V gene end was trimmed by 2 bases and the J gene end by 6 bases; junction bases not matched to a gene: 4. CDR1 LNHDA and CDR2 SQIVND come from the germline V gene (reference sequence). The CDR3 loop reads CASSITGTGANEQFF. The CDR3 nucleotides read TGTGCCAGTAGTATAACCGGGACAGGGGCCAATGAGCAGTTCTTC.

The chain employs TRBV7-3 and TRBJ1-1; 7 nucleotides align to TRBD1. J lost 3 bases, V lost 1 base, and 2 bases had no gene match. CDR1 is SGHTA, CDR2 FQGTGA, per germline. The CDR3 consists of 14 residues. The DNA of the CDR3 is TGTGCCAGCAGCTTAAAGGGACAGTACACTGAAGCTTTCTTT. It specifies CASSLKGQYTEAFF.

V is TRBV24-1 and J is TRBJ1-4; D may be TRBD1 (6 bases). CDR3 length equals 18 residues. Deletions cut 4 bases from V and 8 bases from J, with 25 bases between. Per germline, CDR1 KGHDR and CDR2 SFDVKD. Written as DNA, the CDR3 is TGTGCCACCAGTGACCGTGGGGCGCAGGGGACTAGTTACGAAAAACTGTTTTTT. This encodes CATSDRGAQGTSYEKLFF.

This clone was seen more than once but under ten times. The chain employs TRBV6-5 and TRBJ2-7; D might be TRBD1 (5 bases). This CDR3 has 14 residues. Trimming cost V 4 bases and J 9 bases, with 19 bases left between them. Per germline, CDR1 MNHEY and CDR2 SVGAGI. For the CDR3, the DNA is TGTGCCAGCAGTTTACCCGACAGCCCTCCCGGGCAGTACTTC. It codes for CASSLPDSPPGQYF.

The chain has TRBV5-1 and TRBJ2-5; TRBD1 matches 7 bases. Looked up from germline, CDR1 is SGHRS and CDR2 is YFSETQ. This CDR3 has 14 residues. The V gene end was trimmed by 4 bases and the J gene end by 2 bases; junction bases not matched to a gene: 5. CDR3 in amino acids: CASSHPGQQETQYF. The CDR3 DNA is TGCGCCAGCAGCCACCCGGGACAGCAAGAGACCCAGTACTTC.

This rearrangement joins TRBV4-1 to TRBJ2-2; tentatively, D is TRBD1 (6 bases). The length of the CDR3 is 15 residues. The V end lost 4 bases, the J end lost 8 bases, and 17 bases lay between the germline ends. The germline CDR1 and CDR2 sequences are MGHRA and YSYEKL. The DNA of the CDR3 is TGCGCCAGCAGCCGTAGGGACACGTCTCTTGGGGAGCTGTTTTTT. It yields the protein CASSRRDTSLGELFF.

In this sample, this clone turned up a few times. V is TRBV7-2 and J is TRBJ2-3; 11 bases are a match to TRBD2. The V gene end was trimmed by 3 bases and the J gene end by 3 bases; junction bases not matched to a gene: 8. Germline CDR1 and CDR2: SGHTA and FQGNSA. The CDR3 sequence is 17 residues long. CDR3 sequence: CASSFGLAGGWTDTQYF. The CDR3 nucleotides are TGTGCCAGCAGCTTTGGGCTAGCGGGGGGCTGGACAGATACGCAGTATTTT.